The source of this T cell receptor (beta chain) is a study of beta chain features in type 1 diabetes. This clone turned up a few times. Its antigen remains unidentified. V dropped 1 base and J dropped 3 bases, with 11 bases sitting between them. Germline V gene data show CDR1 as SQVTM and CDR2 as ANQGSEA. The CDR3 has 14 residues. Since all of the isolated RNA was reverse transcribed, expressed TCRB transcripts were what got sequenced. TCRdb's table, derived via immunoSEQ multiplex PCR, lists solely in-frame clones and lacks some. The table shows fewer than 550,000 clones, with about an eighth occurring only once. Study-level points and caveats: Type 1 diabetes patients showed fewer insertions and more deletions at VDJ junctions.

This rearrangement joins TRBV29-1 to TRBJ2-3, with D possibly being TRBD1 (6 bases). The sequencing sample was made of naive CD4+ T cells from blood. The sequence was collected from a woman aged 18 to 35 in good health. CDR3: CSVEGVRGTDTQYF. CDR3 nucleotides: TGCAGCGTTGAAGGGGTTAGGGGGACAGATACGCAGTATTTT.